This TCR beta chain was found in a study of cytomegalovirus exposure and HLA in healthy donors. CDR1 and CDR2 from the germline V gene are LNHDA and SQIVND (reference sequence). The trim removed 6 bases at V and 7 bases at J, leaving 4 bases unmatched. The CDR3 runs to 13 residues. About this clone: The antigen remains unidentified.

Overall study results and limits: According to the study, some 160 TCR beta chains were cytomegalovirus-associated.

Primers for the PCR totalled 60 Vbeta and 13 Jbeta. The protocol was immunoSEQ multiplex PCR, while the TCRdb copy is restricted to in-frame clones and leaves out a portion. The sample lists 200,000 to 250,000 clones, approximately 80% occurring once. The sample was PBMCs. The chain has TRBV19 and TRBJ2-1, with 9 bases identical to TRBD1. This sequence originates from a male donor in good health and CMV-seronegative. This chain's CDR3 is CASRRTGVNEQFF. In DNA form, the CDR3 reads TGTGCCAGTAGACGGACAGGGGTTAATGAGCAGTTCTTC. The whole variable domain, filled in from reference TRBV19 and TRBJ2-1, reads DGGITQSPKYLFRKEGQNVTLSCEQNLNHDAMYWYRQDPGQGLRLIYYSQIVNDFQKGDIAEGYSVSREKKESFPLTVTSAQKNPTAFYLCASRRTGVNEQFFGPGTRLTVL.